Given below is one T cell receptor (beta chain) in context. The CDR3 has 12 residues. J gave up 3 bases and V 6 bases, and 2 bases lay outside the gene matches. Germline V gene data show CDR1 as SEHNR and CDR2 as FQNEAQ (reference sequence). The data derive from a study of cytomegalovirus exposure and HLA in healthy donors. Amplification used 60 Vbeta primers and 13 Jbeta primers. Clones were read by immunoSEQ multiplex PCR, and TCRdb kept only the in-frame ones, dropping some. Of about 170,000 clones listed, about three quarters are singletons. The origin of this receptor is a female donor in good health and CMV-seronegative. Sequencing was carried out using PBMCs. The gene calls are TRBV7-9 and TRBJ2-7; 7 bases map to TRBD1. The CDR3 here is CASRRDSYEQYF. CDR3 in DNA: TGTGCCAGCAGACGGGACAGCTACGAGCAGTACTTC.